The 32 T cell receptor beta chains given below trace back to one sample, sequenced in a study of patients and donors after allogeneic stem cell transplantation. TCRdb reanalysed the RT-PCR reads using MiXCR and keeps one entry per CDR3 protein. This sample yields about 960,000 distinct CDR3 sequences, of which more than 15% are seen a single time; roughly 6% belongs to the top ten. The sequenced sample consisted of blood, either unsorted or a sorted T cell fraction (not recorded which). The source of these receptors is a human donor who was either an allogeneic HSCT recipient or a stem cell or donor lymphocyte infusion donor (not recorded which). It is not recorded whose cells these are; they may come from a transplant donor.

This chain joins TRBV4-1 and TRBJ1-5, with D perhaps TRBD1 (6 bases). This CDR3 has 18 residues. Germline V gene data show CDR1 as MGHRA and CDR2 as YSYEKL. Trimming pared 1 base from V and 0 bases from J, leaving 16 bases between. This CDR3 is CASSQVRRGVISNQPQHF. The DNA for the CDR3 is TGCGCCAGCAGCCAAGTCCGGAGGGGGGTAATTAGCAATCAGCCCCAGCATTTT.

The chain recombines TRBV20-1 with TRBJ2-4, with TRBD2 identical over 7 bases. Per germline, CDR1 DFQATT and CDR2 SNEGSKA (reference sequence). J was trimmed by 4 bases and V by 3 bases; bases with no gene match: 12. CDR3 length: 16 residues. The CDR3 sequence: CSARKGSGGGKNIQYF. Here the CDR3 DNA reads TGCAGTGCTAGGAAGGGGTCTGGGGGGGGAAAAAACATTCAGTACTTC.

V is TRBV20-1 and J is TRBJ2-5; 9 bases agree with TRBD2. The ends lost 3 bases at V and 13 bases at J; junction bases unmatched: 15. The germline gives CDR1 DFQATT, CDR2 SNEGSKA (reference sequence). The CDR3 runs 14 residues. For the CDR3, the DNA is TGCAGTGCTAGTCGTGAGGTTGCGGGAGGGCCCCCGTACTTC. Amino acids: CSASREVAGGPPYF.

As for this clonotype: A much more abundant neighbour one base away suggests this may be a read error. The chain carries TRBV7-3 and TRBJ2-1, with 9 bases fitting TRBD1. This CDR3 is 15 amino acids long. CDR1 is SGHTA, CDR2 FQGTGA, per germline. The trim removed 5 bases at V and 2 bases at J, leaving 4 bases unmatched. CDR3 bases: TGTGCCAGCAGCCCCTGGACAGGGGCCTACAATGAGCAGTTCTTC. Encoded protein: CASSPWTGAYNEQFF. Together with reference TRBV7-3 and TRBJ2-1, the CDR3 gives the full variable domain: GAGVSQTPSNKVTEKGKYVELRCDPISGHTALYWYRQSLGQGPEFLIYFQGTGAADDSGLPNDRFFAVRPEGSVSTLKIQRTERGDSAVYLCASSPWTGAYNEQFFGPGTRLTVL.

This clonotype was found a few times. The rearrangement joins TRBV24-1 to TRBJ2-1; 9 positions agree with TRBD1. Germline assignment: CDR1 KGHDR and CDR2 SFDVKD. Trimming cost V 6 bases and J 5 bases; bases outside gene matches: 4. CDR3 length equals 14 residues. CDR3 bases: TGTGCCACCAGTCGACAGGGGGGACACAATGAGCAGTTCTTC. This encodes CATSRQGGHNEQFF.

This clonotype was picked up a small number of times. This CDR3 is CASSYETGGKETQYF. Written as DNA, the CDR3 is TGTGCCAGCAGCTACGAGACAGGGGGCAAGGAGACCCAGTACTTC. V and J are TRBV27 and TRBJ2-5, with 10 bases that match TRBD1. V was pared by 6 bases and J by 5 bases, with 9 bases of the junction left unmatched. The CDR3 is 15 amino acids. CDR1 MNHEY and CDR2 SMNVEV come from the germline V gene (reference sequence).

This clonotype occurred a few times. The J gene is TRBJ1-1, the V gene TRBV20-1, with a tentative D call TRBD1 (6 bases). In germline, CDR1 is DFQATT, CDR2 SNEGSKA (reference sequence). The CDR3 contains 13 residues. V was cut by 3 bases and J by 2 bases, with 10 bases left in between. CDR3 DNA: TGCAGTGCTAGTACAGGGAGAAACACTGAAGCTTTCTTT. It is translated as CSASTGRNTEAFF.

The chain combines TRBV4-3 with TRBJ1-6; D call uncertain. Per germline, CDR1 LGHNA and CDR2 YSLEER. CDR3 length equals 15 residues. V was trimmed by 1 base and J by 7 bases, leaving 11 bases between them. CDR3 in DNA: TGCGCCAGCAGCCAAGGGGGTTTCTTCAATTCACCCCTCCACTTT. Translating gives CASSQGGFFNSPLHF.

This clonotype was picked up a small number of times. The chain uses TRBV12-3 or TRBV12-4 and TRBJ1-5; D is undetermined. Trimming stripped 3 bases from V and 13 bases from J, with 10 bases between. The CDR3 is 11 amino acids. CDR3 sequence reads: CASSLDGRQHF. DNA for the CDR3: TGTGCCAGCAGTTTGGATGGCAGGCAGCATTTT.

The CDR3 spells CASSQDRTVDSPLHF. In nucleotides, the CDR3 is TGCGCCAGCAGCCAAGATCGCACTGTAGATTCACCCCTCCACTTT. The chain is built from TRBV4-3 and TRBJ1-6; D gene ambiguous. V was trimmed by 0 bases and J by 8 bases, leaving 11 bases between them. Per germline, CDR1 LGHNA and CDR2 YSLEER. CDR3 length equals 15 residues.

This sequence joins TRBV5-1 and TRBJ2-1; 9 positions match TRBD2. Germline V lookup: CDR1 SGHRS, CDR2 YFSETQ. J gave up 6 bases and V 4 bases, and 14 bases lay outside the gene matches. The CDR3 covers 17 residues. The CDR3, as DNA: TGCGCCAGCAGCGGCCAAAGCTTAGCGGGGGTTCTCAATGAGCAGTTCTTC. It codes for CASSGQSLAGVLNEQFF.

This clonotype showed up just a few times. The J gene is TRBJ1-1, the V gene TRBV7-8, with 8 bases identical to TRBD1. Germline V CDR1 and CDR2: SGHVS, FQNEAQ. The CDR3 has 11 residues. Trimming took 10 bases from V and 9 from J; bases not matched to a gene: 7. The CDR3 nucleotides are TGTGCCACCCGGGACAGGTACAAAGCTTTCTTT. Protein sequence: CATRDRYKAFF. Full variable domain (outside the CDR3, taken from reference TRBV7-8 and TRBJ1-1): GAGVSQSPRYKVAKRGQDVALRCDPISGHVSLFWYQQALGQGPEFLTYFQNEAQLDKSGLPSDRFFAERPEGSVSTLKIQRTQQEDSAVYLCATRDRYKAFFGQGTRLTVV.

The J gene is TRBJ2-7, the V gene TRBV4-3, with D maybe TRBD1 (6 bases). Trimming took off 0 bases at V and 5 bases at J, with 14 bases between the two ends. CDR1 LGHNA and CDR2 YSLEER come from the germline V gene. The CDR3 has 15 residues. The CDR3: CASSQEGTGWNEQYF. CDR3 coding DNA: TGCGCCAGCAGCCAAGAGGGCACAGGGTGGAACGAGCAGTACTTC.

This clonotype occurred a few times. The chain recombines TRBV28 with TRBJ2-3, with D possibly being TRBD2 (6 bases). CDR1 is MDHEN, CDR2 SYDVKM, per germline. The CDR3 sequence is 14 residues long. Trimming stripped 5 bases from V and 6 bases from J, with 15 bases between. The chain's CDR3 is CASSLTSPPDTQYF. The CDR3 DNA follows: TGTGCCAGCAGTCTTACTAGCCCCCCGGATACGCAGTATTTT.

The DNA of the CDR3 is TGCAGTGCTAGTCCCCGCGACTACACAGATACGCAGTATTTT. Encoded protein: CSASPRDYTDTQYF. The chain is built from TRBV20-1 and TRBJ2-3, with D possibly being TRBD2 (5 bases). V was pared by 3 bases and J by 2 bases, with 12 bases between. This CDR3 region has 14 residues. The germline V gene encodes CDR1 DFQATT and CDR2 SNEGSKA (reference sequence).

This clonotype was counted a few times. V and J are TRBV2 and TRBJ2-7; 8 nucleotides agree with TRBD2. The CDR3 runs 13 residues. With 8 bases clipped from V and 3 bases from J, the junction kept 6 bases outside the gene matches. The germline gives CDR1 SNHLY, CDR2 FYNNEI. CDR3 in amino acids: CASGSGTYYEQYF. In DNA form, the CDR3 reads TGTGCCAGCGGTAGCGGGACCTACTACGAGCAGTACTTC.

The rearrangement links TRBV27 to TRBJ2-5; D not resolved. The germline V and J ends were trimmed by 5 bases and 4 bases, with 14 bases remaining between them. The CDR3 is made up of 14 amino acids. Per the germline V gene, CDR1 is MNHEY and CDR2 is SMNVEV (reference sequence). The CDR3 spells CASSLGNLGETQYF. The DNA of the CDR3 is TGTGCCAGCAGTCTGGGGAACCTGGGAGAGACCCAGTACTTC.

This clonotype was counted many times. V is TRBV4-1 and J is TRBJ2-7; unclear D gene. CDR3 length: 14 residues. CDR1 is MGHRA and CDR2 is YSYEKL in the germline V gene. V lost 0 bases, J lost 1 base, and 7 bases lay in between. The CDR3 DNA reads TGCGCCAGCAGCCAAGAGTCGGTATCCTACGAGCAGTACTTC. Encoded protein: CASSQESVSYEQYF.

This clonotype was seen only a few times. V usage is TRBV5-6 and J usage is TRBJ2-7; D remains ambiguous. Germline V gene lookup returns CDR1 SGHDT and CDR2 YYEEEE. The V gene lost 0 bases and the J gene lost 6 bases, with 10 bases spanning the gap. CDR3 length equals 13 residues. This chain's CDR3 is CASSLGWDREQYF. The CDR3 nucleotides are TGTGCCAGCAGCTTGGGATGGGATCGCGAGCAGTACTTC.

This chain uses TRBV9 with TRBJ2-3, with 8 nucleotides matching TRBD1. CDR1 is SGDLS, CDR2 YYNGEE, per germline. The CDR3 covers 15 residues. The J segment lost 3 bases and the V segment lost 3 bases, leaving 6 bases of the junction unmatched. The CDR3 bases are TGTGCCAGCAGCGCCCAGACAGGGGCGACAGATACGCAGTATTTT. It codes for CASSAQTGATDTQYF.

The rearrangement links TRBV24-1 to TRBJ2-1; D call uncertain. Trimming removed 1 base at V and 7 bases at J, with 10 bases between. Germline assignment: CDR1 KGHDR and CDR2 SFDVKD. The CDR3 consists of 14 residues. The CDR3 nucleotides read TGTGCCACCAGTGATTTCACTTCGCGGAATGAGCAGTTCTTC. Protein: CATSDFTSRNEQFF.

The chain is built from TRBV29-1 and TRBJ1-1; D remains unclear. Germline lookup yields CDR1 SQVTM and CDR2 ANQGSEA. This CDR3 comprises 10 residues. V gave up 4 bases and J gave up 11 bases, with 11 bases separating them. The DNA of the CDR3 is TGCAGCGTTGTGGTGCAGTGGGCTTTCTTT. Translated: CSVVVQWAFF.

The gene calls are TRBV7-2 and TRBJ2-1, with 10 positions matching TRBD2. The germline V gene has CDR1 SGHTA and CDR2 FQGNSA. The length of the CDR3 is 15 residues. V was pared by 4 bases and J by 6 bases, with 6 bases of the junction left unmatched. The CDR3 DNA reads TGTGCCAGCAGCTCAGGGACTAGCGTATCCAATGAGCAGTTCTTC. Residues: CASSSGTSVSNEQFF.

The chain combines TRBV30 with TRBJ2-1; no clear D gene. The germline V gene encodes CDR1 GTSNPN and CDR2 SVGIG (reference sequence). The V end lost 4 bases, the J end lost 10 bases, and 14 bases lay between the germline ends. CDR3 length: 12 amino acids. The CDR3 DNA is TGTGCCTGGAATTTTGGCGAAGCGGAGCAGTTCTTC. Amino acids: CAWNFGEAEQFF.

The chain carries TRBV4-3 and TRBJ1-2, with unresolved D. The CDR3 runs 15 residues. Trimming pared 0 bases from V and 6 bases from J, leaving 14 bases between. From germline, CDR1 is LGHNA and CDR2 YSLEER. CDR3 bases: TGCGCCAGCAGCCAAGATAGAGCCTCCCCTAATGGCTACACCTTC. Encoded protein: CASSQDRASPNGYTF.

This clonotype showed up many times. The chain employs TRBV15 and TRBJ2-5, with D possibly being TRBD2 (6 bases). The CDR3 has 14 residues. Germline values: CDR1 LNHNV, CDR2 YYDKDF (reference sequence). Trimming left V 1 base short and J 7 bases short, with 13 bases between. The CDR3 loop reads CATSRGVFGGTQYF. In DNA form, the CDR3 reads TGTGCCACCAGCAGAGGGGTGTTCGGGGGGACCCAGTACTTC. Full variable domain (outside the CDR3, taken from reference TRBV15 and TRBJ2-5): DAMVIQNPRYQVTQFGKPVTLSCSQTLNHNVMYWYQQKSSQAPKLLFHYYDKDFNNEADTPDNFQSRRPNTSFCFLDIRSPGLGDTAMYLCATSRGVFGGTQYFGPGTRLLVL.

The CDR3 here is CASSVYFEAFF. The CDR3 region has the DNA TGTGCCAGCAGTGTGTACTTTGAAGCTTTCTTT. J is TRBJ1-1 and V is TRBV6-1; D gene unclear. V lost 4 bases to trimming and J lost 7 bases, with 7 bases between them. In germline, CDR1 is MNHNS, CDR2 SASEGT. CDR3 size: 11 residues.

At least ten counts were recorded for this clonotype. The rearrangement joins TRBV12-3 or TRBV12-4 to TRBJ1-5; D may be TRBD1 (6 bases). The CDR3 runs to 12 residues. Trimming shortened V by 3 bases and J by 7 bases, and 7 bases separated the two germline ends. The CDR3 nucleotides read TGTGCCAGCAGTTTCGGGGGCCAGCCCCAGCATTTT. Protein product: CASSFGGQPQHF.

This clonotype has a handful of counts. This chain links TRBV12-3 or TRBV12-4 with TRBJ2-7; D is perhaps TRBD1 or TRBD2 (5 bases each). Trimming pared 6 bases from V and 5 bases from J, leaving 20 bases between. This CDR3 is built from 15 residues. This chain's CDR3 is CASRGPLGRDHEQYF. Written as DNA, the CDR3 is TGTGCCAGCAGGGGGCCCCTGGGCAGGGACCACGAGCAGTACTTC.

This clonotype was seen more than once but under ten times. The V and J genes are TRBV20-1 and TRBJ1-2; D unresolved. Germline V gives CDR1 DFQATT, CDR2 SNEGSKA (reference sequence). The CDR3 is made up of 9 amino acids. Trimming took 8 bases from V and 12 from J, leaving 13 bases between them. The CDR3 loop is CSTPRPDTF. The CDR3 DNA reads TGCAGTACCCCACGACCCGACACCTTC.

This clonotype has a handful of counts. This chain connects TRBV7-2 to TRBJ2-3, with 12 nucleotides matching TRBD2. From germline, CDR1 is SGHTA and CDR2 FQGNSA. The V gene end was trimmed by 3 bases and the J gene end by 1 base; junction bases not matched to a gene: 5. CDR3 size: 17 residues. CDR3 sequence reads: CASSLRTSGMGTDTQYF. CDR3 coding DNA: TGTGCCAGCAGCTTGAGGACTAGCGGGATGGGCACAGATACGCAGTATTTT. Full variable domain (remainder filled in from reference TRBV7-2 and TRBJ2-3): GAGVSQSPSNKVTEKGKDVELRCDPISGHTALYWYRQSLGQGLEFLIYFQGNSAPDKSGLPSDRFSAERTGGSVSTLTIQRTQQEDSAVYLCASSLRTSGMGTDTQYFGPGTRLTVL.

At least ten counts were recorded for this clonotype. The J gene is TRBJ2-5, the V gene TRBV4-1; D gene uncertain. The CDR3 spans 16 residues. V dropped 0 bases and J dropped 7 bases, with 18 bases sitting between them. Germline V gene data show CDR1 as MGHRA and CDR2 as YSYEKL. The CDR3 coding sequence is TGCGCCAGCAGCCAAGAAGTCAGCTTACCTTTGGGGACCCAGTACTTC. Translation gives CASSQEVSLPLGTQYF.